The 24 T cell receptor beta chains below all came from one sample that was sequenced in a study of early T cells in non-severe SARS-CoV-2 infection. From the 5' RACE reads, TCRdb called clonotypes with MiXCR, one entry per CDR3 protein. Here the sample spans more than 85,000 distinct CDR3 sequences, over 9.5% being singletons. The specimen comprised whole blood, sampled at baseline. The receptors here all came from an adult who was a healthcare worker with PCR-confirmed SARS-CoV-2 infection or an uninfected control (not recorded which).

This chain links TRBV11-2 with TRBJ1-4, with D unclear. Germline V gives CDR1 SGHAT, CDR2 FQNNGV. With 1 base removed from V and 10 bases from J, the gap between germline ends came to 10 bases. The CDR3 is made up of 13 amino acids. The CDR3 nucleotides read TGTGCCAGCAGCTTAGCCACGGTTCGAAAACTGTTTTTT. The encoded protein is CASSLATVRKLFF.

This clonotype has at least ten counts. J is TRBJ2-6 and V is TRBV4-1, with TRBD2 matching over 7 bases. Trimming removed 6 bases from V and 9 bases from J; junction bases left unmatched: 11. Germline CDR1 reads MGHRA; CDR2 reads YSYEKL. This CDR3 comprises 15 residues. The CDR3 sequence: CASSPPERGDNVLTF. For the CDR3, the DNA is TGCGCCAGCAGTCCCCCCGAGCGGGGAGACAACGTCCTGACTTTC.

The table lists this clonotype with a few counts. V usage is TRBV5-6 and J usage is TRBJ1-4; no reliable D call. Trimming removed 4 bases from V and 3 bases from J, with 16 bases in between. The CDR3 is 16 residues long. The germline gives CDR1 SGHDT, CDR2 YYEEEE. The CDR3 coding sequence is TGTGCCAGCAGCCTACGGACTCTCGGAGCTAATGAAAAACTGTTTTTT. It is translated as CASSLRTLGANEKLFF.

In its sample, this clonotype was seen a few times. The chain uses TRBV28 and TRBJ2-7, with 7 bases matching TRBD2. The CDR3 is made up of 16 amino acids. J gave up 0 bases and V 2 bases, and 7 bases lay outside the gene matches. Germline CDR1 and CDR2: MDHEN and SYDVKM. The CDR3, as DNA: TGTGCCAGCAGTTTAAATCTAGCGGAGAGCTCCTACGAGCAGTACTTC. It codes for CASSLNLAESSYEQYF.

The chain joins TRBV6-5 to TRBJ1-5, with D possibly being TRBD1 (6 bases). Germline-derived CDR1 and CDR2 are MNHEY and SVGAGI. The CDR3 loop spans 15 amino acids. Trimming left V 5 bases short and J 5 bases short, with 16 bases between. CDR3 coding DNA: TGTGCCAGCAGTCCGGGACAAAAAGGGGATCAGCCCCAGCATTTT. This codes for CASSPGQKGDQPQHF.

The chain carries TRBV5-1 and TRBJ2-1; D remains ambiguous. This CDR3 has 13 amino acids. The germline V and J ends were trimmed by 1 base and 4 bases, with 6 bases remaining between them. Germline loops: CDR1 SGHRS, CDR2 YFSETQ. CDR3 in DNA: TGCGCCAGCAGCTTGTTCAGTTACAATGAGCAGTTCTTC. It codes for CASSLFSYNEQFF.

This clonotype was picked up a small number of times. The V and J genes are TRBV3-1 and TRBJ2-1; D ambiguous. Looked up from germline, CDR1 is LGHDT and CDR2 is YNNKEL (reference sequence). The CDR3 consists of 13 residues. Trimming pared 4 bases from V and 5 bases from J, leaving 9 bases between. The CDR3 sequence is CASSPDQDNEQFF. The CDR3 nucleotides read TGTGCCAGCAGCCCGGACCAAGACAATGAGCAGTTCTTC.

The V call is TRBV4-1, the J call TRBJ2-3, with D perhaps matching TRBD2 (6 bases). The germline V and J ends were trimmed by 1 base and 2 bases, with 16 bases remaining between them. Looked up from germline, CDR1 is MGHRA and CDR2 is YSYEKL. This CDR3 has 17 residues. For the CDR3, the DNA is TGCGCCAGCAGCCAAGCGGGTAGCGGATATTACACAGATACGCAGTATTTT. Translating it yields CASSQAGSGYYTDTQYF.

This clonotype was seen a handful of times. V gene TRBV20-1 combines with J gene TRBJ2-3; D uncertain. This CDR3 region has 15 residues. Per the germline V gene, CDR1 is DFQATT and CDR2 is SNEGSKA (reference sequence). With 5 bases removed from V and 1 base from J, the gap between germline ends came to 16 bases. CDR3 sequence: CSAPEATRGTDTQYF. The CDR3 DNA is TGCAGTGCTCCCGAGGCGACAAGGGGCACAGATACGCAGTATTTT.

This clonotype turned up a few times. The gene calls are TRBV7-8 and TRBJ2-1; TRBD2 aligns across 7 bases. Germline CDR1 and CDR2: SGHVS and FQNEAQ. Trimming at V came to 3 bases and at J to 0 bases, leaving 5 bases not matched to a gene. The CDR3 spans 16 residues. The CDR3 DNA follows: TGTGCCAGCAGCTTTGTAGGACTAGGCTCCTACAATGAGCAGTTCTTC. This encodes CASSFVGLGSYNEQFF.

This clonotype has more than one count but fewer than ten. The junction departs from germline at one end; a sequencing error may be responsible. The CDR3 DNA follows: TGCGCCAGCAGTGATGGGACTAGCGGATCGAATTCCTACAATGAGCAGATCTTC. It specifies CASSDGTSGSNSYNEQIF. This sequence joins TRBV10-1 and TRBJ2-1, with 11 bases aligning to TRBD2. Germline loops: CDR1 WNHNN, CDR2 SYGVQD (reference sequence). The CDR3 runs 18 residues.

This clonotype was found a few times. The chain uses TRBV19 and TRBJ2-1; 11 bases map to TRBD2. V lost 2 bases to trimming and J lost 6 bases; unmatched junction nucleotides: 6. The CDR3 spans 16 residues. Germline values: CDR1 LNHDA, CDR2 SQIVND (reference sequence). CDR3 nucleotide sequence: TGTGCCAGTAGTATAAACCTAGCGGGGGGAATCAATGAGCAGTTCTTC. Encoded protein: CASSINLAGGINEQFF.

The sample holds a few counts of this clonotype. This chain uses TRBV7-8 with TRBJ1-1, with D perhaps matching TRBD1 (6 bases). V gave up 5 bases and J gave up 0 bases, with 19 bases separating them. The germline V gene has CDR1 SGHVS and CDR2 FQNEAQ. This CDR3 has 17 residues. As DNA, the CDR3 is TGTGCCAGCAGCCACCGTGGACAGATATACATGAACACTGAAGCTTTCTTT. Translated, it gives CASSHRGQIYMNTEAFF.

This clonotype was detected a few times. The chain has TRBV12-3 or TRBV12-4 and TRBJ1-1; possibly TRBD1 for D (5 bases). This CDR3 contains 13 residues. The germline V and J ends were trimmed by 10 bases and 5 bases, with 17 bases remaining between them. The CDR3 bases are TGTGCCACCAAAATACCGGGACCAACTGAAGCTTTCTTT. It translates to CATKIPGPTEAFF.

This clonotype was recorded a few times. The chain has TRBV6-5 and TRBJ2-3; 12 bases are shared with TRBD2. In germline, CDR1 is MNHEY, CDR2 SVGAGI. Trimming took 0 bases from V and 2 from J; bases not matched to a gene: 6. This CDR3 has 18 residues. CDR3 loop: CASSYSLTSGGHTDTQYF. The CDR3 bases are TGTGCCAGCAGTTACTCTTTGACTAGCGGGGGCCACACAGATACGCAGTATTTT.

The V gene is TRBV6-6, the J gene TRBJ1-2; D is ambiguous. The CDR3 is 12 amino acids. CDR1 and CDR2 (germline): MNHNY, SVGAGI (reference sequence). V lost 6 bases to trimming and J lost 4 bases, with 9 bases between them. CDR3 bases: TGTGCCAGCAGCCCGGACGGCTATGGCTACACCTTC. This sequence encodes CASSPDGYGYTF.

The chain couples TRBV5-1 to TRBJ1-1; maybe TRBD1 (6 bases). This CDR3 contains 14 residues. With 3 bases removed from V and 5 bases from J, the gap between germline ends came to 14 bases. From germline, CDR1 is SGHRS and CDR2 YFSETQ. Here the CDR3 DNA reads TGCGCCAGCAGCTCCCGGGGGGCAAGTACTGAAGCTTTCTTT. Translation: CASSSRGASTEAFF.

A few counts support this clonotype. This chain connects TRBV29-1 to TRBJ1-4; D gene unclear. Germline V gives CDR1 SQVTM, CDR2 ANQGSEA. V lost 6 bases and J 0 bases, leaving 8 bases between the germline ends. The CDR3 runs to 13 residues. DNA of the CDR3: TGCAGCGTAAAACCTTCAACTAATGAAAAACTGTTTTTT. Translated, it gives CSVKPSTNEKLFF.

V gene TRBV9 combines with J gene TRBJ2-3; no definite D call. Germline V gives CDR1 SGDLS, CDR2 YYNGEE. The V gene lost 2 bases and the J gene lost 3 bases, with 4 bases spanning the gap. This CDR3 comprises 12 residues. The CDR3 DNA reads TGTGCCAGCAGCGTCGTTACAGATACGCAGTATTTT. Translated, it gives CASSVVTDTQYF.

The chain is built from TRBV14 and TRBJ2-7; unclear D gene. This CDR3 is built from 12 residues. The V and J ends lost 4 bases and 2 bases respectively, with 6 bases between them. The germline CDR1 and CDR2 sequences are SGHDN and FVKESK. CDR3 nucleotides: TGTGCCAGCAGCCGGACCCCCTACGAGCAGTACTTC. This gives the protein CASSRTPYEQYF.

This rearrangement joins TRBV5-6 to TRBJ2-5; D possibly uses TRBD1 or TRBD2 (5 bases each). Trimming left V 2 bases short and J 4 bases short, with 12 bases between. Germline-derived CDR1 and CDR2 are SGHDT and YYEEEE. The CDR3 covers 14 residues. This chain's CDR3 is CASSFGAGTETQYF. CDR3 sequence (DNA): TGTGCCAGCAGCTTCGGGGCAGGCACAGAGACCCAGTACTTC. The entire variable domain, with the rest obtained from reference TRBV5-6 and TRBJ2-5, is as follows: DAGVTQSPTHLIKTRGQQVTLRCSPKSGHDTVSWYQQALGQGPQFIFQYYEEEERQRGNFPDRFSGHQFPNYSSELNVNALLLGDSALYLCASSFGAGTETQYFGPGTRLLVL.

V usage is TRBV27 and J usage is TRBJ1-5, with TRBD1 identical over 10 bases. This CDR3 spans 15 amino acids. V lost 5 bases and J lost 8; bases outside the gene matches: 9. The germline V gene has CDR1 MNHEY and CDR2 SMNVEV (reference sequence). CDR3 DNA sequence: TGTGCCAGCAGTCCCCGGGACAGGGGATTGGAGCCCCAGCATTTT. It yields the protein CASSPRDRGLEPQHF.

This clonotype was seen only a few times. The chain carries TRBV20-1 and TRBJ1-2, with D maybe TRBD1 (6 bases). The V gene lost 1 base and the J gene lost 0 bases, with 12 bases spanning the gap. Germline loops: CDR1 DFQATT, CDR2 SNEGSKA (reference sequence). This CDR3 region has 15 residues. CDR3 DNA: TGCAGTGCTAGAGTTACCGGGGGCTCTAACTATGGCTACACCTTC. The encoded protein is CSARVTGGSNYGYTF.

This clonotype occurred a few times. The chain combines TRBV11-3 with TRBJ1-5; D unclear. CDR3 length: 16 residues. V lost 1 base to trimming and J lost 3 bases, with 13 bases between them. Germline loops: CDR1 SGHNT, CDR2 YENEEA. For the CDR3, the DNA is TGTGCCAGCAGCTTAGTGTCGCGGGCGGCCAATCAGCCCCAGCATTTT. It specifies CASSLVSRAANQPQHF. The full variable domain, rest sourced from reference TRBV11-3 and TRBJ1-5, is EAGVVQSPRYKIIEKKQPVAFWCNPISGHNTLYWYLQNLGQGPELLIRYENEEAVDDSQLPKDRFSAERLKGVDSTLKIQPAELGDSAVYLCASSLVSRAANQPQHFGDGTRLSIL.